This entry lists 21 T cell receptor beta chains sequenced from one sample in a study of blood T cell repertoires in COVID-19 (dated by TCRdb to 2018 to 2020). Library creation used the immunoSEQ multiplex PCR assay. Entries here come from immuneACCESS through TCRdb and include only in-frame sequences with V and J called. Some clones fail to appear in such tables; in the studies checked, an unresolved V gene covers under half of the shortfall, and the cause of the remainder is unknown. The sample yields hundreds of thousands of clones; 88% were counted once. The top ten hold over 2% of the sample. Material: PBMCs or T cells enriched from blood (not recorded which). The source is a middle-aged woman with acute COVID-19.

The rearrangement links TRBV24-1 to TRBJ2-7, with TRBD1 matching 9 bases. Germline CDR1 KGHDR, CDR2 SFDVKD. The CDR3 loop spans 16 amino acids. J lost 4 bases, V lost 3 bases, and 9 bases had no gene match. The CDR3 nucleotides read TGTGCCACCAGTGATCCAGGGACAGGGTCAGGATACGAGCAGTACTTC. This codes for CATSDPGTGSGYEQYF.

V is TRBV11-3 and J is TRBJ2-6, with D uncertain. Trimming removed 5 bases from V and 0 bases from J, with 8 bases in between. The CDR3 spans 15 residues. CDR1 is SGHNT, CDR2 YENEEA, per germline. The CDR3 DNA follows: TGTGCCAGCAGCCCCCGGTACTCTGGGGCCAACGTCCTGACTTTC. Its protein is CASSPRYSGANVLTF.

This clone appeared a single time. J is TRBJ1-5 and V is TRBV19; D might be TRBD1 (5 bases). The V end was cut by 4 bases, the J end by 4 bases, with 11 bases between. From germline, CDR1 is LNHDA and CDR2 SQIVND (reference sequence). This CDR3 is built from 14 residues. The CDR3 here is CASSTGPQNQPQHF. Written as DNA, the CDR3 is TGTGCCAGTAGTACAGGGCCACAAAATCAGCCCCAGCATTTT.

The J gene is TRBJ1-2, the V gene TRBV6-5; 9 bases map to TRBD1. Trimming at V came to 6 bases and at J to 6 bases, leaving 8 bases not matched to a gene. This CDR3 spans 14 amino acids. The germline gives CDR1 MNHEY, CDR2 SVGAGI. The CDR3 is CASRPGQGVHGYTF. CDR3 in DNA: TGTGCCAGCAGGCCGGGACAGGGTGTCCATGGCTACACCTTC.

The chain combines TRBV27 with TRBJ1-3; D gene uncertain. The CDR3 extends over 15 amino acids. Germline CDR1 reads MNHEY; CDR2 reads SMNVEV (reference sequence). Deletions cut 2 bases from V and 2 bases from J, with 10 bases between. This CDR3 is CASSLGRGPGNTIYF. The CDR3, as DNA: TGTGCCAGCAGTTTAGGTAGAGGCCCTGGAAACACCATATATTTT.

The chain uses TRBV5-6 and TRBJ2-2; the D is unclear. Trimming pared 0 bases from V and 7 bases from J, leaving 7 bases between. This CDR3 contains 13 residues. The germline V gene has CDR1 SGHDT and CDR2 YYEEEE. Here the CDR3 DNA reads TGTGCCAGCAGCTTGGCACCGGGCGGGGAGCTGTTTTTT. It yields the protein CASSLAPGGELFF.

The chain couples TRBV14 to TRBJ1-1; 7 nucleotides line up with TRBD1. The J segment lost 7 bases and the V segment lost 0 bases, leaving 5 bases of the junction unmatched. This CDR3 contains 14 residues. The germline gives CDR1 SGHDN, CDR2 FVKESK. Here the CDR3 reads CASSQEWAGGEAFF. Written as DNA, the CDR3 is TGTGCCAGCAGCCAAGAATGGGCAGGGGGTGAAGCTTTCTTT.

This rearrangement joins TRBV7-7 to TRBJ2-5, with 11 bases fitting TRBD2. Germline CDR1 SSHAT, CDR2 FNYEAQ (reference sequence). There are 16 residues in the CDR3. Trimming removed 2 bases from V and 5 bases from J; junction bases left unmatched: 7. The CDR3 DNA reads TGTGCCAGCAGCTTAAGTAGCGGGGGGGCACATGAGACCCAGTACTTC. It translates to CASSLSSGGAHETQYF.

The V and J genes are TRBV9 and TRBJ2-2; 8 bases fit TRBD2. CDR1 is SGDLS and CDR2 is YYNGEE in the germline V gene. Germline trimming cut 5 bases from V and 6 bases from J; bases unmatched to any gene: 12. The CDR3 has 16 residues. The CDR3 DNA is TGTGCCAGCAGGACCGGGGTGGCGGGGGGTGCCGGGGAGCTGTTTTTT. Translated: CASRTGVAGGAGELFF.

Turning to this clone: This specimen includes other DNA sequences encoding the same CDR3. The chain has TRBV29-1 and TRBJ1-1; a possible D gene is TRBD1 (6 bases). In germline, CDR1 is SQVTM, CDR2 ANQGSEA. Trimming took off 4 bases at V and 4 bases at J, with 10 bases between the two ends. The CDR3 extends over 12 amino acids. The CDR3 DNA reads TGCAGCGTTGCTACAGGGACCACTGAAGCTTTCTTT. Translated, it gives CSVATGTTEAFF.

The chain carries TRBV10-3 and TRBJ2-3; 7 nucleotides agree with TRBD1. The V gene end was trimmed by 6 bases and the J gene end by 3 bases; junction bases not matched to a gene: 6. The CDR3 consists of 14 residues. Germline CDR1 ENHRY, CDR2 SYGVKD. CDR3: CAIRRGQNTDTQYF. The CDR3 DNA is TGTGCCATCAGACGGGGACAGAATACAGATACGCAGTATTTT.

The chain links TRBV27 to TRBJ2-2, with D possibly being TRBD2 (6 bases). Germline V gene sequence: CDR1 MNHEY, CDR2 SMNVEV (reference sequence). V shed 5 bases and J shed 3 bases, with 10 bases lying between them. The CDR3 has 14 amino acids. The DNA of the CDR3 is TGTGCCAGCAGTAAGAGGGAGGACACCGGGGAGCTGTTTTTT. It codes for CASSKREDTGELFF.

A word on this clone: The sample holds other DNA sequences that translate to the same CDR3. The chain is built from TRBV5-1 and TRBJ1-1; TRBD1 matches 7 bases. Germline loops: CDR1 SGHRS, CDR2 YFSETQ. CDR3 size: 14 residues. V lost 0 bases and J lost 1; bases outside the gene matches: 0. The CDR3 DNA is TGCGCCAGCAGCTTGGGGACAGGGAACACTGAAGCTTTCTTT. It is translated as CASSLGTGNTEAFF.

This clone was detected only once. In DNA, the CDR3 is TGTGCTAGTGGTTTGTCCCATGGGGGGAGCACAGATACGCAGTATTTT. Its translation is CASGLSHGGSTDTQYF. The rearrangement uses TRBV12-5 and TRBJ2-3; weak D call: TRBD2 (6 bases). Germline V lookup: CDR1 LGHNT, CDR2 FRNRAP. This CDR3 has 16 residues. The V gene lost 2 bases and the J gene lost 0 bases, with 12 bases spanning the gap.

This clone was seen more than once but under ten times. V and J are TRBV30 and TRBJ1-5; 10 bases are shared with TRBD1. The length of the CDR3 is 14 residues. Germline trimming cut 2 bases from V and 6 bases from J; bases unmatched to any gene: 4. Germline V gives CDR1 GTSNPN, CDR2 SVGIG (reference sequence). The CDR3 DNA is TGTGCCTGGAGTAGAGGACAGGGGGTTCAGCCCCAGCATTTT. Residues: CAWSRGQGVQPQHF.

The chain employs TRBV30 and TRBJ1-1, with 9 bases matching TRBD1. V lost 5 bases to trimming and J lost 1 base; unmatched junction nucleotides: 2. The CDR3 is 13 residues long. Germline CDR1 reads GTSNPN; CDR2 reads SVGIG (reference sequence). CDR3 amino acids: CAWGQGTNTEAFF. The CDR3 DNA is TGTGCCTGGGGACAGGGGACGAACACTGAAGCTTTCTTT. The whole variable domain, filled in from reference TRBV30 and TRBJ1-1, reads SQTIHQWPATLVQPVGSPLSLECTVEGTSNPNLYWYRQAAGRGLQLLFYSVGIGQISSEVPQNLSASRPQDRQFILSSKKLLLSDSGFYLCAWGQGTNTEAFFGQGTRLTVV.

The table lists this clone with a few counts. The V and J genes are TRBV7-9 and TRBJ1-6; 9 bases fit TRBD1. Germline CDR1 reads SEHNR; CDR2 reads FQNEAQ (reference sequence). Trimming at V came to 6 bases and at J to 8 bases, leaving 5 bases not matched to a gene. There are 14 residues in the CDR3. The CDR3 DNA follows: TGTGCCAGCAGGAAACAGGGGGCAGATTCACCCCTCCACTTT. Translating gives CASRKQGADSPLHF.

This chain connects TRBV18 to TRBJ2-5, with 10 nucleotides matching TRBD1. This CDR3 is built from 16 residues. The J segment lost 3 bases and the V segment lost 2 bases, leaving 6 bases of the junction unmatched. Germline V CDR1 and CDR2: KGHSH, LQKENI. This chain's CDR3 is CASSPKTGGGKETQYF. For the CDR3, the DNA is TGTGCCAGCTCACCAAAGACAGGGGGCGGGAAAGAGACCCAGTACTTC.

The chain links TRBV5-1 to TRBJ2-1; perhaps TRBD1 as D (7 bases). V was pared by 5 bases and J by 9 bases, with 21 bases between. The germline gives CDR1 SGHRS, CDR2 YFSETQ. The CDR3 is made up of 15 amino acids. CDR3 sequence reads: CASSPRQGDGGEQFF. In DNA form, the CDR3 reads TGCGCCAGCAGTCCCAGACAGGGAGACGGGGGTGAGCAGTTCTTC.

The V gene is TRBV12-5, the J gene TRBJ1-5, with D perhaps TRBD1 (5 bases). V was pared by 4 bases and J by 5 bases, with 18 bases between. CDR3 length equals 16 residues. Germline V gives CDR1 LGHNT, CDR2 FRNRAP. The CDR3 reads CASGSRGGRSDQPQHF. DNA of the CDR3: TGTGCTAGTGGTTCCCGCGGGGGTCGCTCCGATCAGCCCCAGCATTTT.

This clone occurred a few times. V gene TRBV6-2 or TRBV6-3 combines with J gene TRBJ1-1; D perhaps matches TRBD1 (5 bases). The ends were cut back, 4 bases at V and 1 base at J, with 7 bases in the middle. The V gene's germline CDR1 is MNHEY and CDR2 SVGEGT. This CDR3 region has 13 residues. This CDR3 is CASSWGGNTEAFF. In DNA, the CDR3 is TGTGCCAGCAGTTGGGGGGGGAACACTGAAGCTTTCTTT.